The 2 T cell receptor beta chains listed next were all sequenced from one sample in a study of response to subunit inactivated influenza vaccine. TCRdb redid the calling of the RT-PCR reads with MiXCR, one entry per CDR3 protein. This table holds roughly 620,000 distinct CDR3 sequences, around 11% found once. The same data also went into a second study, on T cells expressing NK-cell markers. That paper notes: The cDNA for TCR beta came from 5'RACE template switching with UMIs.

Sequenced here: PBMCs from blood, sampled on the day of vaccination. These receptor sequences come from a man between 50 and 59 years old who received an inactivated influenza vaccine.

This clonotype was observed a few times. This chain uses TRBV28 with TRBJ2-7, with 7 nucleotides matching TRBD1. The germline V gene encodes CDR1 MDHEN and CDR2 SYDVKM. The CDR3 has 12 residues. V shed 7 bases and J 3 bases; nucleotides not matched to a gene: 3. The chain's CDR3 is CASTQGDYEQYF. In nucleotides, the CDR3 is TGTGCCAGCACCCAGGGGGACTACGAGCAGTACTTC.

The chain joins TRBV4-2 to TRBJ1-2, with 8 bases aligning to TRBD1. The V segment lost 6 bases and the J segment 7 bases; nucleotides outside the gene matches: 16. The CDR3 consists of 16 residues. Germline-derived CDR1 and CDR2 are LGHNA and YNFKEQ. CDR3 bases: TGTGCCAGCAGAGTAGGCAGGGGGCGCCGGCAGCCTGGCTACACCTTC. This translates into CASRVGRGRRQPGYTF.